This entry describes one T cell receptor (beta chain). V gave up 0 bases and J gave up 5 bases, with 17 bases separating them. The germline V gene has CDR1 SGDLS and CDR2 YYNGEE. CDR3 length equals 16 residues. These data belong to a study of shared clonotypes between healthy human individuals. TCRdb's table, derived via immunoSEQ multiplex PCR, lists solely in-frame clones and lacks some. Seen here are 800,000 to 1,200,000 clones, around 78% observed once, and the top ten hold 0.52%. The genes are TRBV9 and TRBJ1-1, with D hard to call. The sequencing input was memory CD4+ T cells from PBMCs. Subset reported: CD45RA-negative fraction. The TCR originated in a man younger than 35 in good health. Some clones in this sample may be carry-over from other donors' samples. The CDR3 coding sequence is TGTGCCAGCAGCGTAGCCCCTCAAGGGTCGGGGACTGAAGCTTTCTTT. Translated: CASSVAPQGSGTEAFF.